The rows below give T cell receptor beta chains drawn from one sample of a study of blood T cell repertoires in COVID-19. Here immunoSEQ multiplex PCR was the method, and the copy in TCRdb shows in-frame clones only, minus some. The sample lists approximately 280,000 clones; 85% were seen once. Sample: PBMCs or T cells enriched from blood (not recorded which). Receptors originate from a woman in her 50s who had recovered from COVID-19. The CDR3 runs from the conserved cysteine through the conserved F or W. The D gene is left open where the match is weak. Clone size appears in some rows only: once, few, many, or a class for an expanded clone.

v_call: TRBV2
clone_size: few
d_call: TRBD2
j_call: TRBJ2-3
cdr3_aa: CASSESSGRARGTQYF
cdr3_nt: TGTGCCAGCAGTGAATCTAGCGGGAGGGCCCGCGGTACGCAGTATTTT

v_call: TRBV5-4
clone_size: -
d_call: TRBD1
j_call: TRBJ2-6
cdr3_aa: CASTQGQGRAGANVLTF
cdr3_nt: TGTGCCAGCACCCAGGGACAGGGGAGGGCTGGGGCCAACGTCCTGACTTTC

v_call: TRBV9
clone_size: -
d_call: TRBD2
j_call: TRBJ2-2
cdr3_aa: CASSATSGMGTGELFF
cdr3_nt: TGTGCCAGCAGCGCGACTAGCGGGATGGGCACCGGGGAGCTGTTTTTT

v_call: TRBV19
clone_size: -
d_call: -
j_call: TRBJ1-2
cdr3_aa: CASSIEGGGGYTF
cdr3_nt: TGTGCCAGTAGTATTGAAGGAGGAGGTGGCTACACCTTC

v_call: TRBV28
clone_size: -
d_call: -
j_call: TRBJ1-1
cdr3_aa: CASNLGQRNTEAFF
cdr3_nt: TGTGCCAGCAACCTTGGACAGCGAAACACTGAAGCTTTCTTT

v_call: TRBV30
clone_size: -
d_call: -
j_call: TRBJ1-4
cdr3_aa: CAWSGRVGEKLFF
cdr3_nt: TGTGCCTGGAGTGGGAGGGTCGGTGAAAAACTGTTTTTT

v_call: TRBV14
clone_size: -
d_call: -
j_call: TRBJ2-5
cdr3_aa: CASSPMPGQETQYF
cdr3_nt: TGTGCCAGCAGCCCTATGCCGGGACAAGAGACCCAGTACTTC

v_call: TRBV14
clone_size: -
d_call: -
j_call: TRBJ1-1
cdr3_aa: CASSQVQGTEAFF
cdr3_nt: TGTGCCAGCAGCCAAGTACAGGGAACTGAAGCTTTCTTT

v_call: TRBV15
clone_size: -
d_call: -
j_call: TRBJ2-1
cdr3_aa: CATSRVPAAHNEQFF
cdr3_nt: TGTGCCACCAGCAGAGTTCCAGCGGCCCACAATGAGCAGTTCTTC

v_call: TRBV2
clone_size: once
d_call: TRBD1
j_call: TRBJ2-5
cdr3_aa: CASKPGQSQETQYF
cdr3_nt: TGTGCCAGCAAGCCGGGACAGAGCCAAGAGACCCAGTACTTC

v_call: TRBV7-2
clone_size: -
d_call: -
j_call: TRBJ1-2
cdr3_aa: CASSLLRGSGYTF
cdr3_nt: TGTGCCAGCAGCTTATTAAGGGGAAGTGGCTACACCTTC

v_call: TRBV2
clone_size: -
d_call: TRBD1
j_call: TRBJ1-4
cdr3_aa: CASSERRGQLSEKLFF
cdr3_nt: TGTGCCAGCAGTGAAAGGAGGGGGCAGCTTAGTGAAAAACTGTTTTTT

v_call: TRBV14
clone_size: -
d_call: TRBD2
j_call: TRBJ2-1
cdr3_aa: CASSQIPGGEQFF
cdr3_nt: TGTGCCAGCAGCCAAATACCCGGGGGGGAACAGTTCTTC

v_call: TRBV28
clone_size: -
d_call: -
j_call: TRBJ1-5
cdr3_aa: CASSSAGVQPQHF
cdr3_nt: TGTGCCAGCAGTTCCGCCGGGGTCCAGCCCCAGCATTTT

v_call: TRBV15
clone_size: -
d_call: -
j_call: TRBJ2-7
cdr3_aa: CATSRDRARSSYEQYF
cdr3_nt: TGTGCCACCAGCAGAGATAGAGCGCGATCCTCCTACGAGCAGTACTTC

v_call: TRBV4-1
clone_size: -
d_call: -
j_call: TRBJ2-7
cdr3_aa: CASSQDTSSSRAYSYEQYF
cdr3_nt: TGCGCCAGCAGCCAAGATACCTCCTCAAGCAGGGCTTACTCCTACGAGCAGTACTTC

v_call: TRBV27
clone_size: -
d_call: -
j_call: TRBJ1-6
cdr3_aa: CASRRGGGQNNSPLHF
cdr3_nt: TGTGCCAGCAGAAGGGGGGGTGGACAGAATAATTCACCCCTCCACTTT

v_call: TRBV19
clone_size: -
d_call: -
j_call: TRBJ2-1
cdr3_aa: CASSIGAEQFF
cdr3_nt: TGTGCCAGTAGTATTGGGGCTGAGCAGTTCTTC

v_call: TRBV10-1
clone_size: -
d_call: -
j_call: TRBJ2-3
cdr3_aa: CASSESKAVGKDTQYF
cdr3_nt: TGCGCCAGCAGTGAGTCAAAGGCGGTTGGAAAGGATACGCAGTATTTT